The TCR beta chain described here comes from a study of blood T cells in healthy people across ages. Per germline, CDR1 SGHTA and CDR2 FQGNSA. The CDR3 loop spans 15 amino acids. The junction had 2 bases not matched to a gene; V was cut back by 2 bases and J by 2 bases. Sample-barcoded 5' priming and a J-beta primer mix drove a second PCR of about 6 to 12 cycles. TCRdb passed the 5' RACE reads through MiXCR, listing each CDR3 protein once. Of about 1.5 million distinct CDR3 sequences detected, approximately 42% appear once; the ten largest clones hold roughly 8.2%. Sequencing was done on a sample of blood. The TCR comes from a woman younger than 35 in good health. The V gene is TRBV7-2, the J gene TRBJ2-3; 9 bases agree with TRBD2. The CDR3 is CASSLLAGDTDTQYF. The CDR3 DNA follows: TGTGCCAGCAGCTTATTAGCGGGGGACACAGATACGCAGTATTTT.